A selection of T cell receptor beta chains follows, all from one sample in a study of response to subunit inactivated influenza vaccine. Each CDR3 protein gets one entry after TCRdb re-called the RT-PCR reads with MiXCR. This table has about 520,000 distinct CDR3 sequences, approximately 6.9% appearing once. Source: PBMCs from blood, taken about 23 months after vaccination. The receptors derive from a man between 50 and 75 years old who received an inactivated influenza vaccine. Each CDR3 is given with its conserved first and last residue. D genes are given only for firm matches. Expanded clones are given a class, and other clones once, few, many or no size at all.

TGTGCCAGCAGTGAATCCGGACAGTCTGAAGCTTTCTTT	CASSESGQSEAFF	.	many	TRBV25-1	TRBJ1-1
TGCAGCGTAGACCTTACTAGCGGGGGCTACAATGAGCAGTTCTTC	CSVDLTSGGYNEQFF	TRBD2	many	TRBV29-1	TRBJ2-1
TGCAGCGTAGACTCTCCGGGACAGCTAGCCAAAGACATTCAGTACTTC	CSVDSPGQLAKDIQYF	TRBD1	.	TRBV29-1	TRBJ2-4
TGCAGTGCTAGAGCCCGGACTAGCGGGCGACTGAGCTCCTACAATGAGCAGTTCTTC	CSARARTSGRLSSYNEQFF	TRBD2	few	TRBV20-1	TRBJ2-1
TGTGCCAGCAGCTTAGGACTAGCGAACCACAATGAGCAGTTCTTC	CASSLGLANHNEQFF	TRBD2	many	TRBV11-1	TRBJ2-1
TGTGCCTGGAGCCCGGGCAGAGTCTACGAGCAGTACTTC	CAWSPGRVYEQYF	.	few	TRBV30	TRBJ2-7
TGTGCCAGCAGTACCTTTAGACAGGGGGAAGAGACCCAGTACTTC	CASSTFRQGEETQYF	TRBD1	.	TRBV12-3/TRBV12-4	TRBJ2-5
TGTGCCAGCAGCTTAACTCCGGGCGAGCAGTACTTC	CASSLTPGEQYF	.	.	TRBV7-3	TRBJ2-7
TGTGCCTGGAGTGTCCTAGCGGGAGGTACCTCCTACGAGCAGTACTTC	CAWSVLAGGTSYEQYF	TRBD2	few	TRBV30	TRBJ2-7
TGCAGTGCTAGAGATCGTGGGAGGCCCGACAATGAGCAGTTCTTC	CSARDRGRPDNEQFF	.	.	TRBV20-1	TRBJ2-1
TGTGCCAGCAGGGGGACTAACTCCTACAATGAGCAGTTCTTC	CASRGTNSYNEQFF	TRBD2	.	TRBV12-3/TRBV12-4	TRBJ2-1
TGTGCCAGCAGCTTAGGGAGGCCCACCCGAGCGGCTAATGAAAAACTGTTTTTT	CASSLGRPTRAANEKLFF	.	many	TRBV7-8	TRBJ1-4
TGTGCCAGCAGGGGGGATAATTCACCCCTCCACTTT	CASRGDNSPLHF	.	many	TRBV12-3/TRBV12-4	TRBJ1-6
TGTGCCAGCAGCCCGTCCCTCACCGACAGCTCCTATGGCTACACCTTC	CASSPSLTDSSYGYTF	.	.	TRBV7-2	TRBJ1-2
TGTGCCAGCAGCCACAGGGCCTCCTACAATGAGCAGTTCTTC	CASSHRASYNEQFF	.	many	TRBV3-1	TRBJ2-1
TGTGCCAGCAGCCGCGGCGCGGGTCGGGGCAATCAGCCCCAGCATTTT	CASSRGAGRGNQPQHF	.	few	TRBV11-2	TRBJ1-5
TGTGCCAGCAGTCGCCAGGCAGGACCTTCCTACGAGCAGTACTTC	CASSRQAGPSYEQYF	.	many	TRBV12-3/TRBV12-4	TRBJ2-7
TGTGCCAGCAGCCCTAGGGACGCCAGCCTGGAGACCCAGTACTTC	CASSPRDASLETQYF	.	many	TRBV12-3/TRBV12-4	TRBJ2-5
TGCGCCAGCAGAAGGGGCGAAATCAGCGGGGAGCTGTTTTTT	CASRRGEISGELFF	.	few	TRBV10-1	TRBJ2-2
TGCAGTGCTAGAGGGGACCAGACTTTTCTTTATAGCAATCAGCCCCAGCATTTT	CSARGDQTFLYSNQPQHF	.	many	TRBV20-1	TRBJ1-5
TGTGCCATCAGTGAGCCAGAACAGGGGCCTGAGCAGTTCTTC	CAISEPEQGPEQFF	TRBD1	many	TRBV10-3	TRBJ2-1
TGTGCCAGCAGTTTCGGGGGCAGTACCTATACTGGCTACACCTTC	CASSFGGSTYTGYTF	.	.	TRBV12-3/TRBV12-4	TRBJ1-2
TGTGCCAGCACCCTGGCGGGGATAGCGAGCTTCTACGAGCAGTACTTC	CASTLAGIASFYEQYF	.	few	TRBV2	TRBJ2-7
TGTGCCAGCAGCTCTAGAGGGGGGGCCTACGAGCAGTACTTC	CASSSRGGAYEQYF	.	.	TRBV28	TRBJ2-7
TGCAGTGCTAGAGATCTGGGCTATAGCAATCAGCCCCAGCATTTT	CSARDLGYSNQPQHF	.	few	TRBV20-1	TRBJ1-5
TGCAGTCCTCACCCACCCGGGACAAAAAACAATGAGCAGTTCTTC	CSPHPPGTKNNEQFF	.	few	TRBV20-1	TRBJ2-1
TGTGCCAGCAGCGTATCAGGGGAAGAGACCCAGTACTTC	CASSVSGEETQYF	.	.	TRBV9	TRBJ2-5
TGTGCCAGCAGCACTACAGGGCTCCAAGAGACCCAGTACTTC	CASSTTGLQETQYF	.	many	TRBV7-2	TRBJ2-5
TGCGCCAGCAGCGCGACACAGGGAAGGGGGGAGACCCAGTACTTC	CASSATQGRGETQYF	.	.	TRBV5-1	TRBJ2-5
TGTGCCAGCAGTGAATTTGGGGAGCTTTACGAGCAGTACTTC	CASSEFGELYEQYF	.	few	TRBV25-1	TRBJ2-7
TGTGCCAGCAGCTTTTCGGGCCTTCAGCCCCAGCATTTT	CASSFSGLQPQHF	.	.	TRBV7-2	TRBJ1-5
TGTGCCAGCAGTTACGGACTAGCGCTTAGCACAGATACGCAGTATTTT	CASSYGLALSTDTQYF	TRBD2	few	TRBV12-3/TRBV12-4	TRBJ2-3
TGCGCCAGCAGCTTGGGGCGGGGGGGCACAGATACGCAGTATTTT	CASSLGRGGTDTQYF	TRBD2	many	TRBV5-1	TRBJ2-3
TGTGCCAGCTCCGCCAAACTACAAGAGACCCAGTACTTC	CASSAKLQETQYF	.	many	TRBV18	TRBJ2-5
TGTGCCAGCGGTTTTATGGGGCCGAATGAGCAGTTCTTC	CASGFMGPNEQFF	.	many	TRBV11-2	TRBJ2-1
TGTGCCAGCAGCTTAATAGTAAACACAGGGGTCACCTACAATGAGCAGTTCTTC	CASSLIVNTGVTYNEQFF	TRBD1	.	TRBV7-8	TRBJ2-1
TGTGCCAGCAGTAGGACAGGGATAGGCGAGCAGTACTTC	CASSRTGIGEQYF	TRBD1	many	TRBV6-1	TRBJ2-7
TGCGCCAGCAGCCGAACAGACAGATCCTACGAGCAGTACTTC	CASSRTDRSYEQYF	.	few	TRBV4-1	TRBJ2-7
TGTGCCACCGGTGCCCCTAGCGGGACATACAATGAGCAGTTCTTC	CATGAPSGTYNEQFF	TRBD2	few	TRBV24-1	TRBJ2-1
TGCAGTGCCCACACTTTGAATGAGCAGTTCTTC	CSAHTLNEQFF	.	.	TRBV20-1	TRBJ2-1
TGCAGCGTGGCGCCGGGACTAGCGGGAGGGCGAGCCTACGAGCAGTACTTC	CSVAPGLAGGRAYEQYF	TRBD2	many	TRBV29-1	TRBJ2-7